Below, one TCR beta chain is given with its context. Its antigen is not known. Genomic DNA (from each subset) was split evenly across several immunoSEQ plates. The table came from immunoSEQ multiplex PCR; TCRdb's copy has only in-frame clones and leaves some out. The table records 2 million to 2.5 million clones, around 90% of them present only once. The data were taken from a study of shared clonotypes between healthy human individuals. Study-level findings and limits: Relative to clonotypes present in all four donors, those not shared had lower generation probabilities. Memory subsets generally showed lower estimated richness than naive subsets.

HIV-negative, healthy adults without recent acute infections or vaccinations were the donors. CDR1 and CDR2 from the germline V gene are SEHNR and FQNEAQ (reference sequence). Unmatched junction bases numbered 15, after V lost 5 bases and J lost 7 bases. The CDR3 is 16 residues long. V gene TRBV7-9 combines with J gene TRBJ2-7; 9 bases are a match to TRBD2. The TCR sequence derives from a man in his late teens or twenties in good health. Some clones in this sample may be carry-over from other donors' samples. The sample was naive CD4+ T cells from PBMCs. Subset here: CD45RA+ positively selected. The CDR3 is CASSLRGASGVNEQYF. The DNA of the CDR3 is TGTGCCAGCAGCCTCCGGGGGGCTAGCGGGGTGAATGAGCAGTACTTC.